This T cell receptor (beta chain) appears in the sequencing data of a study of beta chain features in type 1 diabetes. General study results and limits: Across all four CD4+ subsets, people with type 1 diabetes showed modestly shorter TCRB CDR3s.

Purity of each sorted population was above 95%. On this clone: Antigen unknown.

The CDR3 length is 15 residues. Trimming pared 3 bases from V and 0 bases from J, leaving 9 bases between. Looked up from germline, CDR1 is SGHVS and CDR2 is FNYEAQ. Expressed TCRB transcripts were sequenced because the isolated RNA had all been reverse transcribed beforehand. Measured with immunoSEQ multiplex PCR; TCRdb has only the in-frame clones, and not every one. The repertoire holds 95,000 to 150,000 clones, with about 15% as singletons. The clonotype originates from a man between 25 and 39 years old with type 1 diabetes. This chain links TRBV7-6 with TRBJ2-1; D is possibly TRBD1 (6 bases). The sequenced sample was central memory CD4+ T cells from blood. CDR3 DNA sequence: TGTGCCAGCAGCTTTAGGGGGAGCTCCTACAATGAGCAGTTCTTC. Amino acid sequence: CASSFRGSSYNEQFF.